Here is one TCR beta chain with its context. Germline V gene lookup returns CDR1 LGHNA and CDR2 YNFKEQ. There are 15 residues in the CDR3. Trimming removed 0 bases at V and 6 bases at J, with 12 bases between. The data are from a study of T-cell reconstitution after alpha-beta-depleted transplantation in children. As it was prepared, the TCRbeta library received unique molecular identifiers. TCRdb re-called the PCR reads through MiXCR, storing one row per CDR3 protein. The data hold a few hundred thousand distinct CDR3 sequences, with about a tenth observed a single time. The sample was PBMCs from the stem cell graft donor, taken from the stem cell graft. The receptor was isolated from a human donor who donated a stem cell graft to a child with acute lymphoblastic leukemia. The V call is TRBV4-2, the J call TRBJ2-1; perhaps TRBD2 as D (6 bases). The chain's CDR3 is CASSQETQGGNEQFF. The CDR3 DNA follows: TGTGCCAGCAGCCAAGAAACCCAGGGAGGCAATGAGCAGTTCTTC.